A single sample is the source of the 20 T cell receptor beta chains below, sequenced in a study of Graves' ophthalmopathy and Graves' hyperthyroidism. The TCR beta CDR3 regions underwent amplification from RNA transcripts. First-round RT-PCR employed HTBI primers, with a second-round multiplex PCR after it. Using its own MiXCR run on the multiplex PCR reads, TCRdb lists one record per CDR3 protein. The table lists around 520,000 distinct CDR3 sequences, under 40% of them singletons. The sample consisted of peripheral blood or thyroid tissue (not recorded which). These receptors were taken from an adult man with Graves' hyperthyroidism.

The chain joins TRBV20-1 to TRBJ2-5; D call uncertain. Trimming took 1 base from V and 9 from J, leaving 15 bases between them. Germline V lookup: CDR1 DFQATT, CDR2 SNEGSKA (reference sequence). The CDR3 length is 13 residues. The CDR3 is CSARGDDNQPQYF. The CDR3 DNA is TGCAGTGCTAGAGGTGACGACAATCAGCCCCAGTACTTC.

This clonotype showed up many times. The chain couples TRBV24-1 to TRBJ2-7; D ambiguous. V was clipped by 3 bases and J by 2 bases, with 7 bases between them. Germline V lookup: CDR1 KGHDR, CDR2 SFDVKD. The CDR3 sequence is 13 residues long. For the CDR3, the DNA is TGTGCCACCAGTGATGAAGGGACCTACGAGCAGTACTTC. Translation gives CATSDEGTYEQYF.

The chain links TRBV7-9 to TRBJ1-1, with D perhaps TRBD1 (6 bases). The germline V and J ends were trimmed by 5 bases and 6 bases, with 13 bases remaining between them. Per germline, CDR1 SEHNR and CDR2 FQNEAQ (reference sequence). The CDR3 length is 13 residues. CDR3 nucleotides: TGTGCCAGCAGCAAGGCAGGGGTCCCTGAAGCTTTCTTT. Protein: CASSKAGVPEAFF. The full variable domain, completed using reference TRBV7-9 and TRBJ1-1, is DTGVSQNPRHKITKRGQNVTFRCDPISEHNRLYWYRQTLGQGPEFLTYFQNEAQLEKSRLLSDRFSAERPKGSFSTLEIQRTEQGDSAMYLCASSKAGVPEAFFGQGTRLTVV.

V is TRBV15 and J is TRBJ2-5; a weak D match, TRBD1 (5 bases). The CDR3 consists of 14 residues. Germline-derived CDR1 and CDR2 are LNHNV and YYDKDF (reference sequence). The V gene lost 3 bases and the J gene lost 3 bases, with 11 bases spanning the gap. CDR3 loop: CATSRTAGKETQYF. Here the CDR3 DNA reads TGTGCCACCAGCAGGACAGCAGGGAAAGAGACCCAGTACTTC.

This clonotype was counted at least ten times. The CDR3, as DNA: TGCAGTGCTAGAGATTCGCCTGTCTCCTACGAGCAGTACTTC. Amino acids: CSARDSPVSYEQYF. The chain couples TRBV20-1 to TRBJ2-7, with D uncertain. The CDR3 spans 14 residues. Trimming pared 0 bases from V and 0 bases from J, leaving 9 bases between. Germline-derived CDR1 and CDR2 are DFQATT and SNEGSKA (reference sequence).

This clonotype was counted a few times. The V gene is TRBV7-2, the J gene TRBJ2-3, with TRBD2 matching 8 bases. The ends lost 3 bases at V and 5 bases at J; junction bases unmatched: 10. CDR3 size: 16 residues. Germline loops: CDR1 SGHTA, CDR2 FQGNSA. CDR3 sequence: CASSFPGLGEGDTQYF. In DNA, the CDR3 is TGTGCCAGCAGCTTTCCGGGACTAGGGGAAGGAGATACGCAGTATTTT.

V gene TRBV5-1 combines with J gene TRBJ2-5; D perhaps matches TRBD2 (6 bases). Trimming removed 4 bases from V and 4 bases from J, with 20 bases in between. The germline gives CDR1 SGHRS, CDR2 YFSETQ. The CDR3 covers 16 residues. CDR3 protein: CASSPSGELVGETQYF. CDR3 in DNA: TGCGCCAGCAGCCCATCGGGGGAATTGGTTGGAGAGACCCAGTACTTC. Combining the CDR3 with reference TRBV5-1 and TRBJ2-5 gives the whole variable domain KAGVTQTPRYLIKTRGQQVTLSCSPISGHRSVSWYQQTPGQGLQFLFEYFSETQRNKGNFPGRFSGRQFSNSRSEMNVSTLELGDSALYLCASSPSGELVGETQYFGPGTRLLVL.

This clonotype has at least ten counts. The chain combines TRBV10-3 with TRBJ1-1, with TRBD1 matching 7 bases. The V segment lost 5 bases and the J segment 6 bases; nucleotides outside the gene matches: 9. The germline V gene has CDR1 ENHRY and CDR2 SYGVKD. This CDR3 has 14 amino acids. The DNA of the CDR3 is TGTGCCATCAGTCCCGACAGGGTTTATTCTGAAGCTTTCTTT. Residues: CAISPDRVYSEAFF.

This clonotype appeared a single time. J is TRBJ1-5 and V is TRBV5-8; D is ambiguous. Trimming cost V 5 bases and J 3 bases, with 18 bases left between them. The germline V gene has CDR1 SGHTS and CDR2 YDEGEE. The CDR3 runs to 16 residues. CDR3 coding DNA: TGTGCCAGCAGTTCCTACGTGGGTGGTTACAATCAGCCCCAGCATTTT. Its protein product is CASSSYVGGYNQPQHF. Full variable domain (rest looked up from reference TRBV5-8 and TRBJ1-5): EAGVTQSPTHLIKTRGQQATLRCSPISGHTSVYWYQQALGLGLQFLLWYDEGEERNRGNFPPRFSGRQFPNYSSELNVNALELEDSALYLCASSSYVGGYNQPQHFGDGTRLSIL.

V gene TRBV19 combines with J gene TRBJ1-5, with 10 bases identical to TRBD1. Trimming removed 8 bases from V and 3 bases from J; junction bases left unmatched: 4. CDR3 length equals 14 residues. Per the germline V gene, CDR1 is LNHDA and CDR2 is SQIVND (reference sequence). CDR3 region: CASLDRGDNQPQHF. The CDR3 DNA follows: TGTGCCAGTTTGGACAGGGGGGACAATCAGCCCCAGCATTTT.

This clonotype came up many times. The chain is built from TRBV12-5 and TRBJ2-7; D remains unclear. The CDR3 consists of 15 residues. Germline CDR1 LGHNT, CDR2 FRNRAP. V lost 0 bases and J lost 1, with 10 bases in between. CDR3 sequence (DNA): TGTGCTAGTGGTTTGGTCGGGCCCCTGTCCTACGAGCAGTACTTC. It codes for CASGLVGPLSYEQYF.

This clonotype was counted at least ten times. V usage is TRBV7-2 and J usage is TRBJ1-6, with D perhaps TRBD1 (5 bases). Germline V gene data show CDR1 as SGHTA and CDR2 as FQGNSA. Trimming removed 7 bases from V and 5 bases from J, with 15 bases in between. This CDR3 has 15 residues. In DNA form, the CDR3 reads TGTGCCAGCACCCTTACGGGGCTGGATAATTCACCCCTCCACTTT. Protein: CASTLTGLDNSPLHF.

Ten or more counts support this clonotype. The gene calls are TRBV5-1 and TRBJ1-5, with 7 bases matching TRBD1. Trimming took 2 bases from V and 5 from J; bases not matched to a gene: 4. CDR3 length equals 14 residues. Germline CDR1 reads SGHRS; CDR2 reads YFSETQ. CDR3 sequence: CASSLGTEDQPQHF. The CDR3 bases are TGCGCCAGCAGCTTAGGGACAGAAGATCAGCCCCAGCATTTT.

This clonotype showed up many times. The rearrangement joins TRBV7-6 to TRBJ2-2, with D possibly being TRBD1 (5 bases). This CDR3 contains 13 residues. Germline CDR1 and CDR2: SGHVS and FNYEAQ. Trimming removed 5 bases at V and 4 bases at J, with 8 bases between. This chain's CDR3 is CASSRQITGELFF. DNA of the CDR3: TGTGCCAGCAGCCGACAGATCACCGGGGAGCTGTTTTTT.

The sample holds many counts of this clonotype. The rearrangement links TRBV4-1 to TRBJ1-1; 8 positions match TRBD1. Per the germline V gene, CDR1 is MGHRA and CDR2 is YSYEKL. The V and J ends lost 5 bases and 4 bases, in that order; junction bases with no gene match: 9. The CDR3 extends over 15 amino acids. The CDR3 spells CASSKNRGSGTEAFF. CDR3 nucleotides: TGCGCCAGCAGCAAGAACAGGGGGAGCGGCACTGAAGCTTTCTTT.

This clonotype appeared a few times. The chain is built from TRBV9 and TRBJ2-5, with TRBD2 matching 14 bases. Germline CDR1 and CDR2: SGDLS and YYNGEE. V was clipped by 4 bases and J by 1 base; unmatched bases: 6. This CDR3 has 17 amino acids. This CDR3 is CASSPLGLAGGQETQYF. DNA for the CDR3: TGTGCCAGCAGCCCACTCGGACTAGCGGGGGGCCAAGAGACCCAGTACTTC.

This clonotype has ten or more counts. The rearrangement links TRBV24-1 to TRBJ2-7, with 8 positions matching TRBD2. The CDR3 spans 15 residues. Unmatched junction bases numbered 8, after V lost 3 bases and J lost 5 bases. CDR1 KGHDR and CDR2 SFDVKD come from the germline V gene. CDR3 DNA: TGTGCCACCAGTGATGTGACGGGAGGGCCCCACGAGCAGTACTTC. Its translation: CATSDVTGGPHEQYF.

This clonotype has only a few counts. A much bigger clone sits one base away, suggesting this may be a read error. This chain uses TRBV15 with TRBJ1-5, with D possibly TRBD1 on 6 matching bases. The length of the CDR3 is 15 residues. The germline V gene has CDR1 LNHNV and CDR2 YYDKDF (reference sequence). CDR3 sequence: CATSFDRYSNQPQQF. CDR3 coding DNA: TGTGCCACCAGCTTTGACAGGTATAGCAATCAGCCCCAGCAGTTT.

In this sample, this clonotype turned up a few times. This chain connects TRBV6-6 to TRBJ2-7, with D tentatively TRBD2 (6 bases). Germline V lookup: CDR1 MNHNY, CDR2 SVGAGI (reference sequence). The V end lost 0 bases, the J end lost 2 bases, and 11 bases lay between the germline ends. The CDR3 contains 15 residues. CDR3 in DNA: TGTGCCAGCAGTTACTCACGCGGGGCAACCTACGAGCAGTACTTC. Translating it yields CASSYSRGATYEQYF.

This chain joins TRBV5-1 and TRBJ2-7; D gene uncertain. This CDR3 spans 15 amino acids. Germline CDR1 and CDR2: SGHRS and YFSETQ. Trimming removed 7 bases from V and 2 bases from J, with 19 bases in between. The CDR3 reads CASGHGKLNPYEQYF. In DNA, the CDR3 is TGCGCCAGCGGCCATGGAAAGCTCAACCCCTACGAGCAGTACTTC.